This T cell receptor beta chain was observed in a study of T cells after yellow fever vaccination. Study summary: SMART-Seq v4 Ultra Low Input prepared the low-cell-number fractions. Study-wide results and caveats: Abundant bulk-derived clonotypes could contaminate FACS-sorted repertoires. A weaker secondary response peaked on day 5, the primary on day 15.

TCRdb fed the 5' RACE reads into MiXCR, producing one record per CDR3 protein. The repertoire holds roughly 50,000 distinct CDR3 sequences, with approximately 7% as singletons. The trim removed 6 bases at V and 6 bases at J, leaving 11 bases unmatched. The CDR3 is 15 residues long. Looked up from germline, CDR1 is MNHEY and CDR2 is SVGAGI. This clonotype was detected ten times or more. The antigen is not known. This chain joins TRBV6-5 and TRBJ1-5, with TRBD1 matching 7 bases. The source material was CD8+ T cells sorted from PBMCs, sampled roughly 14 days after the first yellow fever vaccination. This TCR came from a man aged 18 to 35 who received the YFV17D yellow fever vaccine. Written as DNA, the CDR3 is TGTGCCAGCAGCTCATACAGGGGTTTGGGTCAGCCCCAGCATTTT. This gives the protein CASSSYRGLGQPQHF.